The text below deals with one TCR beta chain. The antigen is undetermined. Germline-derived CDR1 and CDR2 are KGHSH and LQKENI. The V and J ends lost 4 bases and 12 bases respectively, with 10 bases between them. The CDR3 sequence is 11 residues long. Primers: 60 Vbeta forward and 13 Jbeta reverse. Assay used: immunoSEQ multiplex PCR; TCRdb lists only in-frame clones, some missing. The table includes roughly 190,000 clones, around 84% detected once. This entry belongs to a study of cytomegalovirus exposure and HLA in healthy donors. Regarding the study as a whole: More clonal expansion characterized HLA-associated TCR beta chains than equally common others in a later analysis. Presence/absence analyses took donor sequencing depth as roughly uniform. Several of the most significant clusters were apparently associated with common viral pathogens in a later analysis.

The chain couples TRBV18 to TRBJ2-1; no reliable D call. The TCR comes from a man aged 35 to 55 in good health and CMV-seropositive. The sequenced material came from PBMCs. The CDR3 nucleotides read TGTGCCAGCTCACTGTCCCGCGGGCAGTTCTTC. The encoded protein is CASSLSRGQFF.